A single sample is the source of the 4 T cell receptor beta chains below, sequenced in a study of blood T cell repertoires in COVID-19. This table comes from immunoSEQ multiplex PCR, and its TCRdb copy is limited to in-frame clones, with some not included. The sample holds about 200,000 clones, more than 75% seen once. The sample taken for sequencing was peripheral blood. The receptors shown here come from a man older than 75 with acute or convalescent COVID-19.

The chain uses TRBV18 and TRBJ2-5; TRBD2 might be the D (5 bases). The V and J ends lost 2 bases and 7 bases respectively, with 17 bases between them. The CDR3 spans 15 residues. CDR1 and CDR2 from the germline V gene are KGHSH and LQKENI. CDR3 coding DNA: TGTGCCAGCTCACCAAGGTTGACGGAGGATTTGACCCAGTACTTC. Translation gives CASSPRLTEDLTQYF.

As DNA, the CDR3 is TGTGCCAGCAGTTCCGACTTCTTATACGAGCAGTACGTC. Translating it yields CASSSDFLYEQYV. The J gene is TRBJ2-7, the V gene TRBV6-2 or TRBV6-3; D unclear. Germline V gives CDR1 MNHEY, CDR2 SVGEGT. This CDR3 has 13 amino acids. V lost 4 bases and J lost 4, with 11 bases in between.

V and J are TRBV30 and TRBJ2-7, with a weak D call TRBD1 (6 bases). Germline CDR1 is GTSNPN and CDR2 is SVGIG (reference sequence). This CDR3 region has 14 residues. V lost 0 bases and J lost 4, with 13 bases in between. Here the CDR3 DNA reads TGTGCCTGGAGTGTTGGGGGCTTCAAATACGAGCAGTACTTC. This gives the protein CAWSVGGFKYEQYF.

The chain joins TRBV15 to TRBJ2-7, with a tentative D call TRBD1 (6 bases). Germline V gene data show CDR1 as LNHNV and CDR2 as YYDKDF (reference sequence). This CDR3 comprises 15 residues. V was cut by 0 bases and J by 7 bases, with 16 bases left in between. This chain's CDR3 is CATSRDRGRIQEQYF. CDR3 DNA: TGTGCCACCAGCAGAGACAGGGGCCGCATTCAAGAGCAGTACTTC.